These 4 T cell receptor beta chains came from one sample sequenced in a study of blood T cells in healthy people across ages. The second PCR ran about 6 to 12 cycles with a sample-barcoded 5' primer and J-beta primers. TCRdb passed the 5' RACE reads through MiXCR, listing each CDR3 protein once. The sample has about 800,000 distinct CDR3 sequences, roughly 50% seen once. Input material: blood. These receptors were taken from a young man in good health.

In its sample, this clonotype was seen once. The rearrangement links TRBV11-3 to TRBJ2-3; no clear D. CDR1 SGHNT and CDR2 YENEEA come from the germline V gene. The CDR3 is 14 amino acids. The V end was cut by 4 bases, the J end by 1 base, with 9 bases between. CDR3 protein: CASSYHRGTDTQYF. In DNA form, the CDR3 reads TGTGCCAGCAGCTATCATCGCGGCACAGATACGCAGTATTTT. The whole variable domain, filled in from reference TRBV11-3 and TRBJ2-3, reads EAGVVQSPRYKIIEKKQPVAFWCNPISGHNTLYWYLQNLGQGPELLIRYENEEAVDDSQLPKDRFSAERLKGVDSTLKIQPAELGDSAVYLCASSYHRGTDTQYFGPGTRLTVL.

V is TRBV20-1 and J is TRBJ2-1; possibly TRBD2 for D (6 bases). This CDR3 is 14 amino acids long. V lost 6 bases, J lost 0 bases, and 12 bases lay in between. CDR1 DFQATT and CDR2 SNEGSKA come from the germline V gene (reference sequence). CDR3 in DNA: TGCAGTGCCAAGAGCGGGTACTCCTACAATGAGCAGTTCTTC. It encodes CSAKSGYSYNEQFF.

The chain joins TRBV3-1 to TRBJ2-3; 9 nucleotides align to TRBD1. This CDR3 comprises 16 residues. Germline CDR1 reads LGHDT; CDR2 reads YNNKEL (reference sequence). The V gene end was trimmed by 5 bases and the J gene end by 3 bases; junction bases not matched to a gene: 9. The CDR3 DNA sequence: TGTGCCAGCAGCGGTCCGGGACAGGGCTGGACAGATACGCAGTATTTT. Translating it yields CASSGPGQGWTDTQYF.

The table lists this clonotype with a few counts. CDR3 bases: TGCCAAACCTCTCGCGCCAATGAGCAGTTCTTC. It is translated as CQTSRANEQFF. The rearrangement uses TRBV29-1 and TRBJ2-1; D not resolved. This CDR3 is built from 11 residues. Germline V gene sequence: CDR1 SQVTM, CDR2 ANQGSEA.